Listed here are 6 T cell receptor beta chains from one sample, sequenced in a study of blood T cell repertoires in COVID-19. Clones were sequenced by immunoSEQ multiplex PCR, and TCRdb holds only the in-frame ones, with some missing. The sample has roughly 200,000 clones; approximately 86% are singletons. The sample was PBMCs or T cells enriched from blood (not recorded which). The source is a woman aged 25 to 39 who had recovered from COVID-19.

The V and J genes are TRBV5-8 and TRBJ1-5, with D possibly matching TRBD1 (5 bases). Germline V gene data show CDR1 as SGHTS and CDR2 as YDEGEE. The CDR3 extends over 15 amino acids. V gave up 4 bases and J gave up 0 bases, with 11 bases separating them. The CDR3 DNA sequence: TGTGCCAGCAGCCACAGGCGCTATAGCAATCAGCCCCAGCATTTT. This sequence encodes CASSHRRYSNQPQHF.

V is TRBV12-5 and J is TRBJ1-1; D is ambiguous. V was shortened by 1 base and J by 3 bases, with 3 bases between the two germline ends. The CDR3 has 12 amino acids. Germline CDR1 reads LGHNT; CDR2 reads FRNRAP. The CDR3 loop reads CASGLADTEAFF. The CDR3, as DNA: TGTGCTAGTGGTTTGGCCGACACTGAAGCTTTCTTT. The full variable domain, its missing parts supplied by reference TRBV12-5 and TRBJ1-1, is DARVTQTPRHKVTEMGQEVTMRCQPILGHNTVFWYRQTMMQGLELLAYFRNRAPLDDSGMPKDRFSAEMPDATLATLKIQPSEPRDSAVYFCASGLADTEAFFGQGTRLTVV.

The V and J genes are TRBV5-1 and TRBJ2-1; 16 bases align to TRBD2. Trimming at V came to 4 bases and at J to 3 bases, leaving 7 bases not matched to a gene. Per the germline V gene, CDR1 is SGHRS and CDR2 is YFSETQ. The length of the CDR3 is 18 residues. As DNA, the CDR3 is TGCGCCAGCAGCCCGGGACTAGCGGGAGGGTTTATCTACAATGAGCAGTTCTTC. Its protein product is CASSPGLAGGFIYNEQFF.

The chain is built from TRBV11-2 and TRBJ2-2; D remains unclear. The CDR3 loop spans 14 amino acids. Germline V gene data show CDR1 as SGHAT and CDR2 as FQNNGV. V lost 5 bases and J 7 bases, leaving 14 bases between the germline ends. The DNA for the CDR3 is TGTGCCAGCAGCCTTGACAAGGTTCTCGGGGAGCTGTTTTTT. This translates into CASSLDKVLGELFF.

This rearrangement joins TRBV9 to TRBJ2-3; 14 nucleotides line up with TRBD2. J was trimmed by 6 bases and V by 3 bases; bases with no gene match: 9. This CDR3 region has 17 residues. Germline V gene sequence: CDR1 SGDLS, CDR2 YYNGEE. The CDR3 DNA follows: TGTGCCAGCAGCGCCCGACTAGCGGGGGGGCCACGGGATACGCAGTATTTT. Protein product: CASSARLAGGPRDTQYF.

The rearrangement joins TRBV28 to TRBJ1-2; 7 bases are shared with TRBD1. Germline V gives CDR1 MDHEN, CDR2 SYDVKM. The CDR3 extends over 14 amino acids. V dropped 2 bases and J dropped 8; count of bases not matched to a gene: 8. The CDR3 protein is CASSLIYRGQGYTF. The DNA for the CDR3 is TGTGCCAGCAGTTTAATTTACAGGGGTCAGGGCTACACCTTC.